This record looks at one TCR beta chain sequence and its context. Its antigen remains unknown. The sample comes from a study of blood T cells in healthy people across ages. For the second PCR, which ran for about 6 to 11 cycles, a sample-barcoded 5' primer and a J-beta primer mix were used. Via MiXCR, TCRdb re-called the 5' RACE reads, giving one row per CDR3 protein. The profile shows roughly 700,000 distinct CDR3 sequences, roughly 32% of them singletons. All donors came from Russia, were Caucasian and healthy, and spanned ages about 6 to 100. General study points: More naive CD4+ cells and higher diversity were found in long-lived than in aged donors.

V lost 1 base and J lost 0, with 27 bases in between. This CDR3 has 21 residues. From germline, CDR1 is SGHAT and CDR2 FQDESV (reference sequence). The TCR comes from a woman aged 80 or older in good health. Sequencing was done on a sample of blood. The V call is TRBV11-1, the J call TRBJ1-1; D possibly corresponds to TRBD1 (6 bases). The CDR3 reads CASSLGGRGPTNAPMNTEAFF. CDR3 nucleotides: TGTGCCAGCAGCTTAGGGGGGCGCGGGCCAACCAATGCCCCTATGAACACTGAAGCTTTCTTT. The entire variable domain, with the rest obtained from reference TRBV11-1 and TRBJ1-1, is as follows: EAEVAQSPRYKITEKSQAVAFWCDPISGHATLYWYRQILGQGPELLVQFQDESVVDDSQLPKDRFSAERLKGVDSTLKIQPAELGDSAMYLCASSLGGRGPTNAPMNTEAFFGQGTRLTVV.